This entry describes one T cell receptor (beta chain). This entry is derived from a study of T cells in Graves' hyperthyroidism and ophthalmopathy. Diagnosis relied on clinical symptoms, serum thyroxine and TRAb, thyroid ultrasound and orbital computed tomography. Amplification of TCR beta CDR3 regions used RNA as the template. HTBI primers drove first-round RT-PCR of the TCR CDR3. TCRdb reprocessed the multiplex PCR reads via MiXCR and lists one record per CDR3 protein. The repertoire consists of hundreds of thousands of distinct CDR3 sequences, with roughly 20% occurring once and the leading ten covering approximately 15%. V dropped 6 bases and J dropped 1; count of bases not matched to a gene: 9. The CDR3 covers 17 residues. Germline loops: CDR1 SNHLY, CDR2 FYNNEI.

The source material was blood. The chain is built from TRBV2 and TRBJ2-2, with TRBD1 identical over 9 bases. The TCR sequence derives from a woman in her forties or fifties with Graves' hyperthyroidism that later progressed to Graves' ophthalmopathy. This CDR3 is CASRLRTGVGNTGELFF. CDR3 bases: TGTGCCAGCAGATTAAGGACAGGGGTGGGGAACACCGGGGAGCTGTTTTTT.